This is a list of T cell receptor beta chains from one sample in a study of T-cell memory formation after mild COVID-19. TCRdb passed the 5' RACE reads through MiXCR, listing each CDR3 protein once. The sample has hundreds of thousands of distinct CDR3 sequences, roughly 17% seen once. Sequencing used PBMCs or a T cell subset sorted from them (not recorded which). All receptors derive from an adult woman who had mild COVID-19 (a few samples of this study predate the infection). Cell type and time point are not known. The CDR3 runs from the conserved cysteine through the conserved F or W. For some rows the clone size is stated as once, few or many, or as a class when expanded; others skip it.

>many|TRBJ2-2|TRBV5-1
CASSFHSQGTTGELFF
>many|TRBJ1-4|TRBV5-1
CASTTTGVNEKLFF
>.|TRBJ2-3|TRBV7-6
CASSLVPPTSGGTPSRTDTQYF
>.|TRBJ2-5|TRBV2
CASRGSGQETQYF
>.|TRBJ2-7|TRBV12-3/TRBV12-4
CASSSGGGKLYEQYF
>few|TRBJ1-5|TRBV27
CASGSDRLQPQHF
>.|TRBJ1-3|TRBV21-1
CASSKSPSDRAGNTIYF
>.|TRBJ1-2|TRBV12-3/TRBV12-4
CASSFGQGSYGYTF
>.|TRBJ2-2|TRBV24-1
CAAERQGRTGELFF
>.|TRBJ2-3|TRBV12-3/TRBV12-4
CASSPLIAGLTDTQYF
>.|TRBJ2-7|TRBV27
CASRGTGGIYEQYF
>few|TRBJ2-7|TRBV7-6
CASSLAGRGNSYEQYF
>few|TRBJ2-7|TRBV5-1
CASTLEGGSYEQYF
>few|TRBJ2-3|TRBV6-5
CASRSSGATDTQYF
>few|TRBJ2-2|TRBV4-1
CASSQPDREAGELFF
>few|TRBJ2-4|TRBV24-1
CATSDEASGMNIQYF
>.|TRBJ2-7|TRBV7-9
CASSLPSGRAHEQYF
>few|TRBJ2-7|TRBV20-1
CSARVGGGRGTYEQYF
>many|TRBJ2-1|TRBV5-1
CASSFSQGYYNEQFF
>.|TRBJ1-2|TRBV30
CAWSRQGILSGYTF
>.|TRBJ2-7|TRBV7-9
CASSLGTYSEQYF
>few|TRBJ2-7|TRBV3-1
CASSQTGPPFSLYEQYF
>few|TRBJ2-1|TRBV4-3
CASSQGRGLYNEQFF
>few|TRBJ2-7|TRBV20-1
CSALTDALGEQYF
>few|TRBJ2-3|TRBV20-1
CSARVRGWGTDTQYF
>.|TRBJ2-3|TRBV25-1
CASSDPQRGQSTDTQYF
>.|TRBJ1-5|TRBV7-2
CASSLAQGAGNQPQHF
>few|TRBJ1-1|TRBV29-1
CSVSQGGDEAFF
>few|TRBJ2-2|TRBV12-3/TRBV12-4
CASRRGLAGLFGGELFF
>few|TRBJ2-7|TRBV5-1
CASPLFPRQTQYF
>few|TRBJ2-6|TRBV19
CASSTQRISGANVLTF
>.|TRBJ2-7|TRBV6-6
CASRLTSGGSYEQYF
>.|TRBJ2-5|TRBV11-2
CASSLASGTSGVEETQYF
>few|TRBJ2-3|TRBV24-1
CATTAGGPRSTDTQYF
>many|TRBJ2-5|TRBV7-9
CASSNPGETQYF
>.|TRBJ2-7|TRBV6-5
CASSSGTFYGEQYF
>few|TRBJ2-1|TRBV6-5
CASRQKGTNDYLTAYNEQFF
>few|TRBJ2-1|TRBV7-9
CASGDHPRGNEQFF
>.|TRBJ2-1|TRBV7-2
CASSREIDEQFF
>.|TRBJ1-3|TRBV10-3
CAISESAGTVSGNTIYF
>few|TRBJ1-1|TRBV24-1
CATSGGQRNTEAFF
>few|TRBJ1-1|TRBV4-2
CASSQDYSNTEAFF
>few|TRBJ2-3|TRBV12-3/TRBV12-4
CASSFSLGADTQYF
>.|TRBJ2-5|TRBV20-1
CSARPPRGLAGEKETQYF
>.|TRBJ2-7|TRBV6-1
CAGEGTGGVEQYF
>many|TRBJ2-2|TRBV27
CASAQPGQGVKIHGELFF
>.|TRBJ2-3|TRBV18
CASSSSGSFTTDTQYF
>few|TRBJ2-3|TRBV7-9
CASSLGQSGGDTQYF
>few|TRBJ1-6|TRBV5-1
CASSLETPGNSPLHF
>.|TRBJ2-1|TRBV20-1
CSARSRSYNEQFF
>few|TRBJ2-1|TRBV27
CASSAAWLNEQFF
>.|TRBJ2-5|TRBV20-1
CSAIPAGRETQYF
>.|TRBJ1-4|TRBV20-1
CSARDLAASEKLFF
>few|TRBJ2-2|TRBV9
CASSPRDQYTGELFF
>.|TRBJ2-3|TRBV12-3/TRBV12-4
CASRLSGSPDTQYF
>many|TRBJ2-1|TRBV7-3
CASSTQRGVKFF
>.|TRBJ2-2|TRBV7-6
CASSLWGDNTGELFF
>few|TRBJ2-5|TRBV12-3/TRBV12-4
CASSTPDRGRKTQYF
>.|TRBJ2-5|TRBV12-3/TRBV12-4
CASSFANLRRTQYF
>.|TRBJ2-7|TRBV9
CASSVESGVGEQYF